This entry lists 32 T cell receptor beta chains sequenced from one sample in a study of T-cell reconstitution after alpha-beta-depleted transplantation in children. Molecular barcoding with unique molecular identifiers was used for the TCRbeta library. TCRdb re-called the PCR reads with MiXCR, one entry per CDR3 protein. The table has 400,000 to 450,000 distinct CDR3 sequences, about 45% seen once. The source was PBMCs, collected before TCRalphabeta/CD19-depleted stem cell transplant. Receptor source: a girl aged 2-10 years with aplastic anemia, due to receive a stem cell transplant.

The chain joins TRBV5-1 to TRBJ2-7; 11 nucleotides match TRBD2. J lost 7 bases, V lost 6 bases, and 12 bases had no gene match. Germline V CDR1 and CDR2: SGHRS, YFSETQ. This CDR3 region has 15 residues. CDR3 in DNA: TGCGCCAGCATGTTACTAGCGGGAGAAGCTCAGGAGCAGTACTTC. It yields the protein CASMLLAGEAQEQYF.

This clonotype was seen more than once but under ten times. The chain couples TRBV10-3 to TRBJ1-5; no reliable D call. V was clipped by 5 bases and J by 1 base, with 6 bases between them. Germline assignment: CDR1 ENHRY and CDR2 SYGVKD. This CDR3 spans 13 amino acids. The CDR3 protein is CAISYSSNQPQHF. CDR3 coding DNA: TGTGCCATCAGTTACAGCAGCAATCAGCCCCAGCATTTT.

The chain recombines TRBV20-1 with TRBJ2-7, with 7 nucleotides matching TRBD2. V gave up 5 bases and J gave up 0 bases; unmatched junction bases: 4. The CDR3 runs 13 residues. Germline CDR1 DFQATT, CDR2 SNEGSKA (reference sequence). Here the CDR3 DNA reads TGCAGTGCTGAGAGCGGGGCCTCCTACGAGCAGTACTTC. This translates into CSAESGASYEQYF.

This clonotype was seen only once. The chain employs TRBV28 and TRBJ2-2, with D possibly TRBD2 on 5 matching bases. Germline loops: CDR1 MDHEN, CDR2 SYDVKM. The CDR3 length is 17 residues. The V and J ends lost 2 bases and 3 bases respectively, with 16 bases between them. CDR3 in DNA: TGTGCCAGCAGTTTACCGGGGTTTTCTGGGGACACCGGGGAGCTGTTTTTT. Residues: CASSLPGFSGDTGELFF. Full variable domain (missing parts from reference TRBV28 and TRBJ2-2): DVKVTQSSRYLVKRTGEKVFLECVQDMDHENMFWYRQDPGLGLRLIYFSYDVKMKEKGDIPEGYSVSREKKERFSLILESASTNQTSMYLCASSLPGFSGDTGELFFGEGSRLTVL.

The CDR3 DNA follows: TGTGCCAGCAGTTCCAAAAGTCCCTGGTCGGATACGCAGTATTTT. Encoded protein: CASSSKSPWSDTQYF. The chain carries TRBV6-5 and TRBJ2-3, with unresolved D. Per the germline V gene, CDR1 is MNHEY and CDR2 is SVGAGI. The CDR3 has 15 residues. The V end was cut by 4 bases, the J end by 6 bases, with 17 bases between.

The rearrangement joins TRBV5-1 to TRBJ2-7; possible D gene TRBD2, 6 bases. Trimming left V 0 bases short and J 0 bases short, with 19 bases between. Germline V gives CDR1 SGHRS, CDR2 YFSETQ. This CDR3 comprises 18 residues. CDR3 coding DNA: TGCGCCAGCAGCTTGGGAGGGCCCGCGGGGCTCCTCTCCTACGAGCAGTACTTC. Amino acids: CASSLGGPAGLLSYEQYF.

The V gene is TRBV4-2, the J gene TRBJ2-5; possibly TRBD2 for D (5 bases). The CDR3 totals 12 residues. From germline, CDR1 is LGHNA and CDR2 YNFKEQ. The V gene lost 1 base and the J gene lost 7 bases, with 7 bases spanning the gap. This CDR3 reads CASSQASGTQYF. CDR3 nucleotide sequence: TGTGCCAGCAGCCAAGCCAGCGGGACCCAGTACTTC.

Here the CDR3 DNA reads TGTGCCATCAGCCTTACGGGACAAGAGGATCAGCCCCAGCATTTT. Translating it yields CAISLTGQEDQPQHF. The gene calls are TRBV10-3 and TRBJ1-5; tentative D call: TRBD1 (6 bases). The CDR3 is 15 amino acids. From germline, CDR1 is ENHRY and CDR2 SYGVKD. Trimming took 6 bases from V and 5 from J, leaving 17 bases between them.

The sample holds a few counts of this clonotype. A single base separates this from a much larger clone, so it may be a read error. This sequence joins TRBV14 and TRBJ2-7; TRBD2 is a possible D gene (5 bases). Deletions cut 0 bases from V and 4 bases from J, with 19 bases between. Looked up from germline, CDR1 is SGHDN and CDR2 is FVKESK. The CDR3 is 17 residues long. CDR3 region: CASSQDQSRLRLYEQYF. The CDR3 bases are TGTGCCAGCAGCCAAGATCAGTCACGACTAAGATTATACGAGCAGTACTTC. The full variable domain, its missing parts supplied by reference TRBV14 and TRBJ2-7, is EAGVTQFPSHSVIEKGQTVTLRCDPISGHDNLYWYRRVMGKEIKFLLHFVKESKQDESGMPNNRFLAERTGGTYSTLKVQPAELEDSGVYFCASSQDQSRLRLYEQYFGPGTRLTVT.

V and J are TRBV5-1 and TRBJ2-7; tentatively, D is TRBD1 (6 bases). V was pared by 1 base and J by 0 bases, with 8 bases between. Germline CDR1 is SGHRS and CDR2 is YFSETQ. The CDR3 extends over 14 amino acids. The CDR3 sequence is CASSLRDNSYEQYF. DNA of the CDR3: TGCGCCAGCAGCTTGAGGGACAACTCCTACGAGCAGTACTTC.

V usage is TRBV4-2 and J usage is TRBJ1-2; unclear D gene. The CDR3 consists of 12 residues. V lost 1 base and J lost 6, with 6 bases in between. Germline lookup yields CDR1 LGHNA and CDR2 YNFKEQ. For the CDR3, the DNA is TGTGCCAGCAGCCAAGCCTTGGATGGCTACACCTTC. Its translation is CASSQALDGYTF.

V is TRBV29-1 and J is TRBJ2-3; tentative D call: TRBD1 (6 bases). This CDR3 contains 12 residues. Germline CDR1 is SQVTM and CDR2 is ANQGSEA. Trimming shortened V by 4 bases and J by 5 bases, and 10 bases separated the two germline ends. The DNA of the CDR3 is TGCAGCGTTGCACAGGGTCAAGATACGCAGTATTTT. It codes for CSVAQGQDTQYF.

CDR3 in DNA: TGCAGTGCTTCGCTCGGACTAGAGGGGTACGAGCAGTACTTC. Translating it yields CSASLGLEGYEQYF. V and J are TRBV20-1 and TRBJ2-7; 7 bases agree with TRBD2. Germline V gene lookup returns CDR1 DFQATT and CDR2 SNEGSKA (reference sequence). The junction had 11 bases not matched to a gene; V was cut back by 5 bases and J by 4 bases. The CDR3 runs 14 residues.

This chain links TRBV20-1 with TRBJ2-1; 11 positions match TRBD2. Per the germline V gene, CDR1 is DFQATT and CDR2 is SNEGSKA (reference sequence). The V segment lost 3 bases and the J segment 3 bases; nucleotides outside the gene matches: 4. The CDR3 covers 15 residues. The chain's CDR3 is CSARPSGRLYNEQFF. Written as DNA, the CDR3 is TGCAGTGCTAGGCCTAGCGGGAGGCTCTACAATGAGCAGTTCTTC.

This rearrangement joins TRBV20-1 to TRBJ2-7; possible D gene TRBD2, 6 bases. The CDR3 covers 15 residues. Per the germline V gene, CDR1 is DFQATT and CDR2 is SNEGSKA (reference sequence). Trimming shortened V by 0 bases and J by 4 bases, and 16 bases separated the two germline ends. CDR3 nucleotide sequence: TGCAGTGCTAGAGATGCGCGGGACGTCTTGTACGAGCAGTACTTC. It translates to CSARDARDVLYEQYF.

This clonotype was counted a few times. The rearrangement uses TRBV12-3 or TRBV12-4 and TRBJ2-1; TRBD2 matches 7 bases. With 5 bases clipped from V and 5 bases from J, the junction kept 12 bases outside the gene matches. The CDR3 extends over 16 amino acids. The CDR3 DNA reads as TGTGCCAGCAGTACCGGGTGGCTAGCGGAAGACAATGAGCAGTTCTTC. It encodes CASSTGWLAEDNEQFF.

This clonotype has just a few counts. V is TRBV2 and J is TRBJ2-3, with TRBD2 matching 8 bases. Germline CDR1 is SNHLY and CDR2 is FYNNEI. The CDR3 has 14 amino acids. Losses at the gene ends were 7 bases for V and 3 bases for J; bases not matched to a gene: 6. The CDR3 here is CASTASGRTDTQYF. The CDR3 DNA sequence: TGTGCCAGCACTGCTAGCGGGCGGACAGATACGCAGTATTTT.

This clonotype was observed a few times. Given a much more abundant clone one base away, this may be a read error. DNA for the CDR3: TGTGCCAGCAGCCGGAGAGGCGCCGAGCAGTACTTC. It translates to CASSRRGAEQYF. This chain joins TRBV27 and TRBJ2-7; D is unresolved. Germline-derived CDR1 and CDR2 are MNHEY and SMNVEV (reference sequence). With 6 bases removed from V and 6 bases from J, the gap between germline ends came to 12 bases. The CDR3 sequence is 12 residues long.

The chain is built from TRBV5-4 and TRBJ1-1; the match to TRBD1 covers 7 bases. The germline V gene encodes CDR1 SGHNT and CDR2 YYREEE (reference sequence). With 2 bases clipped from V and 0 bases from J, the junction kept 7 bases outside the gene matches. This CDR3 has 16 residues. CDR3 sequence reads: CASSFVPGGMNTEAFF. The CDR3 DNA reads TGTGCCAGCAGCTTCGTACCAGGGGGGATGAACACTGAAGCTTTCTTT.

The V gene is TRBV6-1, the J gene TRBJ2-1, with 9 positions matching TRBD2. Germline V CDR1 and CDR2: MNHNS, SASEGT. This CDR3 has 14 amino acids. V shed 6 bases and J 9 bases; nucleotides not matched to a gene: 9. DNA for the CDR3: TGTGCCAGCAGGGACCAGCGGGAGGCCGGTGAGCAGTTCTTC. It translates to CASRDQREAGEQFF.

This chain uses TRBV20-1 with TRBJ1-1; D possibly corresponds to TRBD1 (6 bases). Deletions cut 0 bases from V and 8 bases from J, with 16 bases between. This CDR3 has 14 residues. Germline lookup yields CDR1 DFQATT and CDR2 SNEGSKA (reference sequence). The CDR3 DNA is TGCAGTGCTAGAGACCCGGTCGGAAGGGGGGAAGCTTTCTTT. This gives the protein CSARDPVGRGEAFF.

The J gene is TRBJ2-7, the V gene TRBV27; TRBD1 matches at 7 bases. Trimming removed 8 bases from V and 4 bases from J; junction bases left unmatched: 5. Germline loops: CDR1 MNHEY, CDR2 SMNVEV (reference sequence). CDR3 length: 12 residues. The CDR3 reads CASGDRRYEQYF. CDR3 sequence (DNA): TGTGCCAGCGGGGACAGAAGATACGAGCAGTACTTC.

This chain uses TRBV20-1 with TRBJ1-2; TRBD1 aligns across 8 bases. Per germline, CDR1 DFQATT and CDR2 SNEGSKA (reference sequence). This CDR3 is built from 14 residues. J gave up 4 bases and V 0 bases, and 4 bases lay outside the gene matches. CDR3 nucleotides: TGCAGTGCTAGAGATACCGACAGGGGCTATGGCTACACCTTC. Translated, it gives CSARDTDRGYGYTF.

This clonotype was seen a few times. CDR3: CSAPSRTGGNQPQHF. CDR3 coding DNA: TGCAGTGCTCCCTCCCGGACAGGGGGCAATCAGCCCCAGCATTTT. This chain joins TRBV20-1 and TRBJ1-5, with 9 bases identical to TRBD1. CDR3 length equals 15 residues. The germline V gene has CDR1 DFQATT and CDR2 SNEGSKA (reference sequence). Germline trimming cut 5 bases from V and 2 bases from J; bases unmatched to any gene: 7.

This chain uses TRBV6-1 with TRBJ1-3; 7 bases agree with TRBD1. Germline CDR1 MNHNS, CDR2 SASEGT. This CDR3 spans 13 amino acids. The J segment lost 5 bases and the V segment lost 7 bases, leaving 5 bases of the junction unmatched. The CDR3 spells CASKPGQRNTIYF. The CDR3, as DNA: TGTGCCAGCAAACCGGGACAGCGAAACACCATATATTTT.

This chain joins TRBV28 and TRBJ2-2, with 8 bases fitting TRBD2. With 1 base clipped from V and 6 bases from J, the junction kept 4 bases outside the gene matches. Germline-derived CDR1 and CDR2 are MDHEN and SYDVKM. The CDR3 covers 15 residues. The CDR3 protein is CASSLYSGVAGELFF. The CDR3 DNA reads TGTGCCAGCAGTTTATATAGCGGGGTCGCCGGGGAGCTGTTTTTT.

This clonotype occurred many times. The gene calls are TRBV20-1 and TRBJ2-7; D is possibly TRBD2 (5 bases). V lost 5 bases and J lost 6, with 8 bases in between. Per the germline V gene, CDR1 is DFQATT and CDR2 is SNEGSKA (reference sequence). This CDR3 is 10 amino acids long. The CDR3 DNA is TGCAGTGCTTACCTAGCCGAGCAGTACTTC. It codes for CSAYLAEQYF.

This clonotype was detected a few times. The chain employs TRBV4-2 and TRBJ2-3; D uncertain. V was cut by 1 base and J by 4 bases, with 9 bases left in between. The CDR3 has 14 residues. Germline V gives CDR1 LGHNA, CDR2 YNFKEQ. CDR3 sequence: CASSQGGAADTQYF. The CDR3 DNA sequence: TGTGCCAGCAGCCAAGGGGGTGCGGCAGATACGCAGTATTTT.

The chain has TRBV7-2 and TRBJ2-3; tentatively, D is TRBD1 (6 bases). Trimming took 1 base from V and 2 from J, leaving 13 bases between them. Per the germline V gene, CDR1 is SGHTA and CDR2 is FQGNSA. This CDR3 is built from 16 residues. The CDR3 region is CASSLDGQILTDTQYF. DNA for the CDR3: TGTGCCAGCAGCTTAGATGGACAGATTCTCACAGATACGCAGTATTTT.

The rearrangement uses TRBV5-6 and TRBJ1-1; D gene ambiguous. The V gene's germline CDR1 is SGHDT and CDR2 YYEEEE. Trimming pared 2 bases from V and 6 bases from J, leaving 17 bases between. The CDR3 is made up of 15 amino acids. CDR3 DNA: TGTGCCAGCAGCTTTCTCTCCGGTCGGAGCCCTGAAGCTTTCTTT. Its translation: CASSFLSGRSPEAFF.

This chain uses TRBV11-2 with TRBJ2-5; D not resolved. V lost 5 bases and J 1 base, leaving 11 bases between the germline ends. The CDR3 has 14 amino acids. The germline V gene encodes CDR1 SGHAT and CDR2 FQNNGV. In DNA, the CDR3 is TGTGCCAGCAGCCAATCCGGTCTCCAAGAGACCCAGTACTTC. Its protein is CASSQSGLQETQYF.

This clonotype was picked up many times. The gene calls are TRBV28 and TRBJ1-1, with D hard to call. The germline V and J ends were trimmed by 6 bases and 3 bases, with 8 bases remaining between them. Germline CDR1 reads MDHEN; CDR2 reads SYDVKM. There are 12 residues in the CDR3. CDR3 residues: CASSPRDTEAFF. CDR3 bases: TGTGCCAGCAGCCCCCGGGACACTGAAGCTTTCTTT.